Presented here are 2 T cell receptor beta chains from one specimen sequenced in a study of technical replicates of blood from a handful of donors. The table came from immunoSEQ multiplex PCR; TCRdb's copy has only in-frame clones and leaves some out. The sample consists of 75,000 to 90,000 clones, approximately 95% of them appearing once. Sequencing used T cells isolated from PBMCs. The receptors here all came from a human donor in good health.

The chain employs TRBV10-3 and TRBJ1-5; D may be TRBD1 (5 bases). Germline V lookup: CDR1 ENHRY, CDR2 SYGVKD. The CDR3 sequence is 13 residues long. Trimming removed 7 bases at V and 4 bases at J, with 11 bases between. CDR3 sequence (DNA): TGTGCCATCACCCCTGACAGTAATCAGCCCCAGCATTTT. Protein: CAITPDSNQPQHF.

This rearrangement joins TRBV5-1 to TRBJ1-1; no clear D. From germline, CDR1 is SGHRS and CDR2 YFSETQ. This CDR3 spans 15 amino acids. The germline V and J ends were trimmed by 1 base and 0 bases, with 10 bases remaining between them. The CDR3 sequence is CASSLIGSLNTEAFF. DNA of the CDR3: TGCGCCAGCAGCTTGATTGGCTCTTTGAACACTGAAGCTTTCTTT.